The rows below give T cell receptor beta chains drawn from one sample of a study of radiotherapy plus CTLA-4 blockade in lung cancer. Data came from immunoSEQ multiplex PCR; TCRdb stores just in-frame clones and leaves some out. Of about 73,000 clones in the sample, 80% to 90% were seen once. The specimen was peripheral blood, collected from a patient treated with radiotherapy plus ipilimumab. The source of these receptors is a human donor with non-small cell lung cancer that progressed on radiotherapy plus ipilimumab. Both conserved end residues are part of each CDR3. The D gene is left open where the match is weak. Expanded clones are given a class, and other clones once, few, many or no size at all.

V	J	size	D	CDR3	DNA
TRBV10-3	TRBJ1-1	NA	NA	CAISEPGMNTEAFF	TGTGCCATCAGTGAGCCCGGGATGAACACTGAAGCTTTCTTT
TRBV6-1	TRBJ2-1	NA	NA	CASGSPSSYNEQFF	TGTGCCAGCGGTAGCCCAAGCTCCTACAATGAGCAGTTCTTC
TRBV4-1	TRBJ2-2	NA	NA	CASSQHPHTFAGELFF	TGCGCCAGCAGCCAGCACCCTCACACCTTCGCCGGGGAGCTGTTTTTT
TRBV18	TRBJ1-5	NA	NA	CASSPRRVDNQPQHF	TGTGCCAGCTCACCTCGGCGCGTTGACAATCAGCCCCAGCATTTT
TRBV7-6	TRBJ2-1	NA	TRBD2	CASSPRAGVVYNEQFF	TGTGCCAGCAGCCCGCGAGCGGGAGTAGTCTACAATGAGCAGTTCTTC
TRBV2	TRBJ1-2	NA	NA	CASSDPGGSGGYTF	TGTGCCAGCAGTGACCCGGGGGGATCGGGTGGCTACACCTTC
TRBV11-2	TRBJ1-1	NA	NA	CASSLSPRRGPMNTEAFF	TGTGCCAGCAGCTTATCACCCCGGCGGGGGCCAATGAACACTGAAGCTTTCTTT
TRBV13	TRBJ2-3	NA	TRBD2	CASSFQGLAGGFADTQYF	TGTGCCAGCAGCTTCCAAGGACTAGCGGGAGGGTTCGCAGATACGCAGTATTTT
TRBV18	TRBJ1-4	NA	TRBD1	CASSAGQGREKLFF	TGTGCCAGCTCAGCGGGACAGGGCCGCGAAAAACTGTTTTTT
TRBV5-1	TRBJ2-6	NA	NA	CASSLLGGSGANVLTF	TGCGCCAGCAGCTTGCTGGGTGGCTCTGGGGCCAACGTCCTGACTTTC
TRBV7-6	TRBJ1-3	NA	NA	CASSRGTAGNTIYF	TGTGCCAGCAGCCGAGGGACGGCTGGAAACACCATATATTTT
TRBV10-3	TRBJ2-7	NA	TRBD2	CAIRKLAGDSYEQYF	TGTGCCATCAGGAAACTAGCGGGTGACTCCTACGAGCAGTACTTC
TRBV10-2	TRBJ2-1	NA	TRBD1	CASSRQGANEQFF	TGCGCCAGCAGCCGACAGGGGGCGAATGAGCAGTTCTTC
TRBV5-4	TRBJ2-5	once	NA	CASRPHGGETQYF	TGTGCCAGCAGGCCACATGGGGGGGAGACCCAGTACTTC
TRBV5-5	TRBJ1-1	NA	NA	CASKIAGTTEAFF	TGTGCCAGCAAGATCGCAGGGACCACTGAAGCTTTCTTT
TRBV29-1	TRBJ2-5	NA	NA	CSGGLNHQETQYF	TGCAGCGGGGGGCTTAACCACCAAGAGACCCAGTACTTC
TRBV5-1	TRBJ2-7	NA	NA	CASSFGSHSSYEQYF	TGCGCCAGCAGCTTCGGCTCACACAGCTCCTACGAGCAGTACTTC
TRBV28	TRBJ2-2	NA	NA	CASSFRGPGELFF	TGTGCCAGCAGTTTTCGGGGTCCCGGGGAGCTGTTTTTT
TRBV13	TRBJ2-7	NA	NA	CASAEFSSYEQYF	TGTGCCAGCGCAGAGTTTAGCTCCTACGAGCAGTACTTC
TRBV28	TRBJ2-7	NA	TRBD2	CASSLGLAVYEQYF	TGTGCCAGCAGTTTAGGACTAGCGGTCTACGAGCAGTACTTC
TRBV6-1	TRBJ1-5	NA	NA	CASRTGQANQPQHF	TGTGCCAGCAGAACGGGGCAGGCCAATCAGCCCCAGCATTTT
TRBV9	TRBJ2-7	once	NA	CASSVDFSLGEQYF	TGTGCCAGCAGCGTAGATTTCTCTCTAGGGGAGCAGTACTTC
TRBV5-1	TRBJ2-3	NA	TRBD2	CASSPKDGGDTQYF	TGCGCCAGCAGCCCCAAGGACGGGGGGGATACGCAGTATTTT
TRBV10-1	TRBJ2-5	few	NA	CASSLGGPQETQYF	TGCGCCAGCTCTCTAGGAGGGCCACAAGAGACCCAGTACTTC
TRBV18	TRBJ2-7	NA	NA	CASSPSGNEQYF	TGTGCCAGCTCACCATCCGGGAACGAGCAGTACTTC
TRBV2	TRBJ2-5	few	NA	CASSEGQETQYF	TGTGCCAGCAGTGAAGGTCAAGAGACCCAGTACTTC
TRBV29-1	TRBJ2-5	NA	TRBD2	CSVEGLAGEETQYF	TGCAGCGTAGAGGGACTAGCGGGAGAAGAGACCCAGTACTTC
TRBV7-9	TRBJ2-7	NA	NA	CASSLPGTPYEQYF	TGTGCCAGCAGCTTGCCAGGGACCCCATACGAGCAGTACTTC
TRBV6-1	TRBJ1-1	NA	NA	CASSEAGGGTEAFF	TGTGCCAGCAGTGAAGCTGGGGGTGGGACTGAAGCTTTCTTT
TRBV5-8	TRBJ1-2	few	NA	CASSSTAYYGYTF	TGTGCCAGCAGCTCGACAGCCTACTATGGCTACACCTTC
TRBV5-4	TRBJ2-1	NA	NA	CASSLVGRTYNEQFF	TGTGCCAGCAGCTTGGTCGGGAGAACCTACAATGAGCAGTTCTTC
TRBV9	TRBJ2-3	NA	TRBD2	CASSVGASGNTDTQYF	TGTGCCAGCAGCGTAGGAGCTAGCGGGAACACAGATACGCAGTATTTT
TRBV7-8	TRBJ2-1	NA	NA	CASSPRSLAYNEQFF	TGTGCCAGCAGCCCACGGTCCCTAGCCTACAATGAGCAGTTCTTC
TRBV29-1	TRBJ1-1	NA	NA	CSGSENTEAFF	TGCAGCGGATCGGAGAACACTGAAGCTTTCTTT
TRBV30	TRBJ1-3	NA	NA	CAWRGPGQSSSGNTIYF	TGTGCCTGGAGGGGACCCGGACAGTCGAGCTCTGGAAACACCATATATTTT
TRBV6-4	TRBJ1-2	NA	NA	CASSDPRVSNYGYTF	TGTGCCAGCAGTGACCCCAGGGTATCTAACTATGGCTACACCTTC
TRBV5-1	TRBJ2-2	NA	NA	CASSLDAGGLLTTGELFF	TGCGCCAGCAGCTTGGACGCAGGGGGGCTGTTAACCACCGGGGAGCTGTTTTTT
TRBV10-3	TRBJ2-3	NA	NA	CAISSKVEDTQYF	TGTGCCATCAGTAGTAAGGTTGAGGATACGCAGTATTTT
TRBV4-1	TRBJ1-2	NA	NA	CASSQPTRGLGTGYTF	TGCGCCAGCAGCCAACCGACTCGGGGCCTAGGAACTGGCTACACCTTC
TRBV5-1	TRBJ1-5	few	NA	CASSLEPGSAPPVPQHF	TGCGCCAGCAGCTTGGAACCGGGATCAGCCCCGCCAGTGCCCCAGCATTTT
TRBV11-2	TRBJ2-7	once	NA	CASSPSREYYEQYF	TGTGCCAGCAGCCCATCCCGGGAGTACTACGAGCAGTACTTC
TRBV19	TRBJ1-1	NA	NA	CASSIYRITEAFF	TGTGCCAGTAGTATCTACAGAATCACTGAAGCTTTCTTT
TRBV5-1	TRBJ2-3	NA	NA	CASSLGQSTDTQYF	TGCGCCAGCAGCTTAGGTCAGTCCACAGATACGCAGTATTTT
TRBV5-1	TRBJ2-7	NA	TRBD1	CASSLLQGSTYEQYF	TGCGCCAGCAGCCTGCTACAGGGGTCGACCTACGAGCAGTACTTC
TRBV5-1	TRBJ2-3	NA	NA	CASSLALTLDSTDTQYF	TGCGCCAGCAGCTTGGCCTTGACCCTCGATAGCACAGATACGCAGTATTTT
TRBV27	TRBJ2-1	once	TRBD2	CASSLSGRANEQFF	TGTGCCAGCAGTTTAAGCGGGAGGGCCAATGAGCAGTTCTTC
TRBV29-1	TRBJ2-1	NA	TRBD1	CSALTGHEQFF	TGCAGCGCCCTGACAGGGCATGAGCAGTTCTTC
TRBV5-8	TRBJ1-2	NA	NA	CASSLTGFYGYTF	TGTGCCAGCAGCTTAACCGGGTTTTATGGCTACACCTTC
TRBV4-2	TRBJ2-3	NA	NA	CASSQGQSTDTQYF	TGTGCCAGCAGCCAAGGGCAGAGCACAGATACGCAGTATTTT
TRBV7-6	TRBJ2-1	NA	NA	CASSLAPNPSYNEQFF	TGTGCCAGCAGCTTAGCCCCTAACCCCTCCTACAATGAGCAGTTCTTC
TRBV30	TRBJ2-5	NA	NA	CAWGGETQYF	TGTGCCTGGGGAGGGGAGACCCAGTACTTC
TRBV6-5	TRBJ1-2	NA	NA	CASSLQGIYGYTF	TGTGCCAGCAGCCTACAGGGAATCTATGGCTACACCTTC
TRBV5-4	TRBJ1-2	NA	NA	CASSLVEAASHGYTF	TGTGCCAGCAGCTTGGTCGAGGCCGCGTCTCATGGCTACACCTTC
TRBV2	TRBJ2-2	NA	TRBD2	CASSTSANTGELFF	TGTGCCAGCAGTACTAGCGCGAACACCGGGGAGCTGTTTTTT